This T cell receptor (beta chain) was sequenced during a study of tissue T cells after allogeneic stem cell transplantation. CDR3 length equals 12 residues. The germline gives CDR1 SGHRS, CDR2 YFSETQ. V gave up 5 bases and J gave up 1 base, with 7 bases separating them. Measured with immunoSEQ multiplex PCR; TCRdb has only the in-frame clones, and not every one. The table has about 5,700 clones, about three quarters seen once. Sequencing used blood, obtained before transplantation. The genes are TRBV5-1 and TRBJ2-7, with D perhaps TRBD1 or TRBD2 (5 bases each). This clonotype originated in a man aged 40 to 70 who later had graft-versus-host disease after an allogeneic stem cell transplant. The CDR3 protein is CASRGESYEQYF. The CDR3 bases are TGCGCCAGCAGGGGGGAGTCCTACGAGCAGTACTTC.